This paragraph covers one TCR beta chain sequence. What it binds is unknown. Assay: immunoSEQ multiplex PCR; the TCRdb copy retains only in-frame clones and omits some. In the table there are around 71,000 clones, roughly 82% of which are singletons. CDR1 is SGHDT and CDR2 is YYEEEE in the germline V gene. V lost 4 bases and J lost 8, with 12 bases in between. The CDR3 contains 12 residues. These data belong to a study of T cell responses to AZD1222 COVID-19 vaccine. The study, taken as a whole, reports: Spike-specific TCR breadth and depth were elevated following two AZD1222 doses. It was only after the peak T cell response that any repertoires were sampled. The number of AZD1222 recipients seropositive at baseline was only six.

Specimen: peripheral blood, collected on day 0 of AZD1222 vaccination. The TCR was taken from an adult in good health. The J gene is TRBJ1-1, the V gene TRBV5-6; perhaps TRBD1 as D (5 bases). Here the CDR3 reads CASSQGKGEAFF. The CDR3 nucleotides are TGTGCCAGCAGCCAGGGTAAGGGGGAAGCTTTCTTT.